This entry features one TCR beta chain sequence. Its antigen is currently not known. No per-base quality is available; no much larger clone lies one base away. These data come from a study of human thymus T cells (dated by TCRdb to 2018 to 2020). At the level of the whole study: TCR alpha and beta repertoires from roughly eight infant thymus samples and four related peripheral blood samples were characterized in the study. The cohort included more than 5 male and two female infants, with donor ages spanning 7 to 244 days.

TCRB and TCRAD loci were amplified from a standardized quantity of quality-controlled genomic DNA using the immunoSEQ multiplex PCR assay. The amplicons spanned the V(D)J region and were long enough to cover the CDR3 and allow V and J genes to be identified. Amplicon sequencing was performed on an Illumina platform through the commercial immunoSEQ service. From the authors' description of their analysis: Primer bias and sequencing errors were corrected using previously described methods, and TCRAD and TCRB definitions followed the IMGT database. Analysis of the repertoires was done with immunoSEQ Analyzer 3.0 and VDJTools and included basic statistics, V/J segment usage, diversity estimates, rarefaction and pairwise overlap. Diversity was estimated with Chao1, ChaoE, Efron-Thisted, Shannon and inverse Simpson indices, and also on datasets down-sampled to the smallest sample. Repertoire overlap used strict matching of CDR3 nucleotide sequence, V gene and J gene, with Jaccard-based multidimensional scaling clustering. Sourced from immuneACCESS, this table was stored by TCRdb with only in-frame sequences that have V and J called. A share of the clones is absent; for the studies checked, an unresolved V gene accounts for under half, and the remainder has no known explanation. The DNA was the basis for D and trimming; V, J and clone size are from that table. The sample has some 44,000 clones on record, 95% of them singletons. Together, the top ten hold about 0.17% of the sample.

Beyond this particular receptor, the publication reports: Biased V and J gene segment usage appeared to be present in both thymic and peripheral blood repertoires. On average, thymus samples gave around 810,000 unique TCRB clonotypes, whereas blood samples gave about 84,000.

Donors were immunologically healthy infants undergoing open corrective cardiac surgery for congenital heart defects in Finland. During surgery, a small about 0.5-1 mL aliquot of peripheral blood was collected from four of the eight donors. Instead of starting from a fixed cell number, genomic DNA extraction from blood samples used all available leukocytes. ACK lysis buffer was used to clear erythrocytes from the blood, and the leukocytes were then kept as pellets at -70 degrees C. Genomic DNA was extracted from frozen cell pellets with a QIAsymphony instrument. The CDR3 runs 15 residues from the cysteine to the phenylalanine. Only CDR3 DNA is held: 45 bases, read in frame from base 1. The germline V gene (reference sequence) supplies CDR1 LNHNV and CDR2 YYDKDF. The junction shows trimming of 1 base on V and 5 bases on J, plus 11 bases between the germline ends.

Material: blood. The sequence links TRBV15 to TRBJ1-4, with the D gene uncertain. This clonotype was obtained from a girl in the first two years of life with a congenital heart defect but otherwise immunologically healthy. The DNA sequence is TGTGCCACCAGCAGAGCGGGTTCCGGGAATGAAAAACTGTTTTTT. This translates into CATSRAGSGNEKLFF. Beyond the CDR3, the reference TRBV15 and TRBJ1-4 genes provide the residues; the full variable domain reads: DAMVIQNPRYQVTQFGKPVTLSCSQTLNHNVMYWYQQKSSQAPKLLFHYYDKDFNNEADTPDNFQSRRPNTSFCFLDIRSPGLGDTAMYLCATSRAGSGNEKLFFGSGTQLSVL.